This T cell receptor beta chain was sequenced for a study of blood T cells in healthy people across ages. Findings of the study overall: Diversity of TCR beta per million T cells declined in a roughly linear way with age. Researchers deemed the diversity estimates from one million T cells underestimates.

A J-beta primer mix and a sample-barcoded 5' primer were used in a second PCR of about 7 to 12 cycles. TCRdb itself ran the 5' RACE reads through MiXCR, one entry per CDR3 protein. The table has roughly 2 million distinct CDR3 sequences, approximately 50% seen once. Concerning this clonotype itself: The antigen is undetermined.

In germline, CDR1 is MDHEN, CDR2 SYDVKM. The CDR3 sequence is 16 residues long. Trimming pared 4 bases from V and 0 bases from J, leaving 10 bases between. This sequence joins TRBV28 and TRBJ1-6; D gene uncertain. This TCR derives from a woman aged 35 to 49 in good health. Sequences were obtained from blood. CDR3: CASSSPRSSYNSPLHF. The DNA of the CDR3 is TGTGCCAGCAGTTCTCCCAGAAGCTCCTATAATTCACCCCTCCACTTT.